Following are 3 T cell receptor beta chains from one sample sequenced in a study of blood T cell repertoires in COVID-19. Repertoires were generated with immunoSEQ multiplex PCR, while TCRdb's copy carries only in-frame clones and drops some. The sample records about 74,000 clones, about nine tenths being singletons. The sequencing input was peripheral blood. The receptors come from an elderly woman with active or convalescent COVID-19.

The DNA for the CDR3 is TGTGCCAGCAGCGGAAGCGGGGGCGAGACCCAGTACTTC. Its protein product is CASSGSGGETQYF. V gene TRBV5-6 combines with J gene TRBJ2-5, with 8 bases fitting TRBD2. V lost 4 bases, J lost 5 bases, and 4 bases stayed unmatched. CDR1 is SGHDT, CDR2 YYEEEE, per germline. The CDR3 runs to 13 residues.

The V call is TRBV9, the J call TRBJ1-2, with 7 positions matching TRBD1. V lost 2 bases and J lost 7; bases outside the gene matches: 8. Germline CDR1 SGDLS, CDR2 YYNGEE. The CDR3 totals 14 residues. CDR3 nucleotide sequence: TGTGCCAGCAGCGTGGGACAGTCTACGCCTGGCTACACCTTC. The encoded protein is CASSVGQSTPGYTF.

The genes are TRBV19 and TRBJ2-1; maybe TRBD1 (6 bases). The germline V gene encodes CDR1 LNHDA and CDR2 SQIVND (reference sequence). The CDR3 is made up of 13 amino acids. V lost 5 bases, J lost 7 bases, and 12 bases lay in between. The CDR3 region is CASSPGHRNEQFF. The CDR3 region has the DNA TGTGCCAGTAGTCCGGGACACCGAAATGAGCAGTTCTTC.